Below are 4 T cell receptor beta chains sequenced from a single sample in a study of identical twins. TCRdb processed the 5' RACE reads anew with MiXCR; each CDR3 protein has one entry. The sample holds 200,000 to 250,000 distinct CDR3 sequences, roughly 10% seen once. The sample taken for sequencing was memory T cells sorted from blood. The receptors stem from a man aged 50-59 years in good health.

This clonotype was observed many times. The CDR3 DNA sequence: TGTGCCAGCAGCCGGGGACTAGTTAAAGGCACCGGGGAGCTGTTTTTT. Its protein product is CASSRGLVKGTGELFF. The gene calls are TRBV7-9 and TRBJ2-2; 8 positions match TRBD2. Trimming took 5 bases from V and 4 from J; bases not matched to a gene: 9. Germline CDR1 and CDR2: SEHNR and FQNEAQ (reference sequence). The CDR3 has 16 residues.

CDR3 sequence reads: CASSPGRYTGELFF. The CDR3 bases are TGTGCCAGCAGTCCGGGACGGTACACCGGGGAGCTGTTTTTT. The chain carries TRBV28 and TRBJ2-2; D may be TRBD1 or TRBD2 (5 bases each). From germline, CDR1 is MDHEN and CDR2 SYDVKM. Trimming cost V 5 bases and J 3 bases, with 10 bases left between them. The CDR3 covers 14 residues.

This chain joins TRBV11-2 and TRBJ2-2; TRBD2 matches 7 bases. This CDR3 region has 16 residues. The junction had 5 bases not matched to a gene; V was cut back by 0 bases and J by 4 bases. CDR1 SGHAT and CDR2 FQNNGV come from the germline V gene. The CDR3 sequence: CASSLDLREFTGELFF. The CDR3 nucleotides are TGTGCCAGCAGCTTAGATTTGCGGGAGTTCACCGGGGAGCTGTTTTTT.

This chain joins TRBV28 and TRBJ2-1; no reliable D call. The CDR3 is made up of 13 amino acids. Germline V gene lookup returns CDR1 MDHEN and CDR2 SYDVKM. Trimming cost V 5 bases and J 7 bases, with 12 bases left between them. In DNA form, the CDR3 reads TGTGCCAGCAGTACGAATGCCGGGAATGAGCAGTTCTTC. The encoded protein is CASSTNAGNEQFF.